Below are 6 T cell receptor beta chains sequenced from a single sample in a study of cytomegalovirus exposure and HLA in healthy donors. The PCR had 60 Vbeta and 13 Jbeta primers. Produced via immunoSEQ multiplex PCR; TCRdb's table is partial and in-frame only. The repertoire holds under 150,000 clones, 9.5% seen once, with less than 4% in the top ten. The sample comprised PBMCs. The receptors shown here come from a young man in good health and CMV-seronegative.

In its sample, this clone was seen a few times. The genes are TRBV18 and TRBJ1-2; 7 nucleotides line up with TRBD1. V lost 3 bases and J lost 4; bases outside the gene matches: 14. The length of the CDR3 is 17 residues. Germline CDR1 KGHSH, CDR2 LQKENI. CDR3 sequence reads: CASSPGTGQPTPYGYTF. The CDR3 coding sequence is TGTGCCAGCTCACCCGGAACGGGACAGCCAACTCCCTATGGCTACACCTTC.

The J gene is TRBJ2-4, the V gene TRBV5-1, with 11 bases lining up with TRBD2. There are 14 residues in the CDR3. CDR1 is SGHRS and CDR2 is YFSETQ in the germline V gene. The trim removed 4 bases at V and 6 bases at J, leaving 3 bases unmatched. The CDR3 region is CASSPGTSGNIQYF. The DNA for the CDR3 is TGCGCCAGCAGCCCCGGGACTAGCGGAAACATTCAGTACTTC.

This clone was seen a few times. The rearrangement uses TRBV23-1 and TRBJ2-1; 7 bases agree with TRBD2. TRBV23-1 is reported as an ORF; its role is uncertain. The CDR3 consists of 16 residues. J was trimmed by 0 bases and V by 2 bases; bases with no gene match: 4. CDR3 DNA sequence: TGCGCCAGCAGTCAACCATCGGGGGGCTCCTACAATGAGCAGTTCTTC. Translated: CASSQPSGGSYNEQFF.

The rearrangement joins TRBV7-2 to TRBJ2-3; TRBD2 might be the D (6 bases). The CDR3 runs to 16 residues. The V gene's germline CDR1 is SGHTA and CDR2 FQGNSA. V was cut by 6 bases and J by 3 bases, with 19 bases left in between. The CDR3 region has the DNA TGTGCCAGCAGGAGACTGCCGGGAGTTGTGACAGATACGCAGTATTTT. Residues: CASRRLPGVVTDTQYF.

CDR3 amino acids: CASKTSGGSTGELFF. The CDR3 DNA reads TGTGCCAGCAAAACTAGCGGGGGGTCCACCGGGGAGCTGTTTTTT. The genes are TRBV6-4 and TRBJ2-2; 12 nucleotides agree with TRBD2. The V and J ends lost 7 bases and 4 bases, in that order; junction bases with no gene match: 4. The CDR3 has 15 amino acids. Germline CDR1 and CDR2: MRHNA and SNTAGT.

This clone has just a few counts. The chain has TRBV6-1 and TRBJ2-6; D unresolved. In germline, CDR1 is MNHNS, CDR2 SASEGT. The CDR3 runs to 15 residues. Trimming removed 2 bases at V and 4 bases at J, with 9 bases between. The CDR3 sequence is CASSERQSGANVLTF. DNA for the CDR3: TGTGCCAGCAGTGAACGACAATCAGGGGCCAACGTCCTGACTTTC.